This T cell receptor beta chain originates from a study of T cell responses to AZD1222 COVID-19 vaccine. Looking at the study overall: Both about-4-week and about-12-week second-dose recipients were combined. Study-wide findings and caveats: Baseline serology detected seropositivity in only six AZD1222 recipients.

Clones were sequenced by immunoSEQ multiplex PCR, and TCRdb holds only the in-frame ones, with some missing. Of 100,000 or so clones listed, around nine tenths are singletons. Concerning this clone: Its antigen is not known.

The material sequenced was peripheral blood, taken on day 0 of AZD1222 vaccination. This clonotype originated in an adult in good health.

CDR3 coding DNA: TGTGCCAGCAGTTTTGAGGTAGTCGCCGGGGAGCTGTTTTTT. Translation gives CASSFEVVAGELFF. V gene TRBV27 combines with J gene TRBJ2-2; the D is unclear. The germline V and J ends were trimmed by 3 bases and 6 bases, with 11 bases remaining between them. Germline lookup yields CDR1 MNHEY and CDR2 SMNVEV (reference sequence). The CDR3 is 14 residues long.